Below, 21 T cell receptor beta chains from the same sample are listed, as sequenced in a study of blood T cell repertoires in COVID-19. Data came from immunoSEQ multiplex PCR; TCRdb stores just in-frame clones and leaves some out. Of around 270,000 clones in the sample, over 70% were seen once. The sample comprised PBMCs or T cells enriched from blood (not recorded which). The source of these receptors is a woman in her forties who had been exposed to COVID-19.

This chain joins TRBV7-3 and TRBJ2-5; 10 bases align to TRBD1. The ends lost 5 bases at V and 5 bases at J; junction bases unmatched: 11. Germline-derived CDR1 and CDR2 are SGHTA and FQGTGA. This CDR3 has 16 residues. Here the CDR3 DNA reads TGTGCCAGCAGCCCAATCGGGACAGGGGAGAAGGAGACCCAGTACTTC. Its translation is CASSPIGTGEKETQYF.

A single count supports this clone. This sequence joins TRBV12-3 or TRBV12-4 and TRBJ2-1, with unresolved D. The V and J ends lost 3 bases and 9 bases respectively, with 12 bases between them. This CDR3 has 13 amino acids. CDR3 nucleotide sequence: TGTGCCAGCAGTTTTTCTCCCCGGGTTGAGCAGTTCTTC. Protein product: CASSFSPRVEQFF.

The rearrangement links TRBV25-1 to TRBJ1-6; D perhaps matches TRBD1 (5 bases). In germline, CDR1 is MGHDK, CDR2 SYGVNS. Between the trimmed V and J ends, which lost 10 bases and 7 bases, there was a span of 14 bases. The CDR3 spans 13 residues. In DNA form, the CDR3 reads TGTGCCACCGCGGGGGTCTCAAATTCACCCCTCCACTTT. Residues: CATAGVSNSPLHF.

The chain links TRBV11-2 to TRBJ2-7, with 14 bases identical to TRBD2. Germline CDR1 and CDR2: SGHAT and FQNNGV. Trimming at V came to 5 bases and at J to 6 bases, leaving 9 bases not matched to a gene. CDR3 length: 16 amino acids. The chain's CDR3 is CASSPPGLAGDREQYV. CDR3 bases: TGTGCCAGCAGCCCTCCGGGACTAGCGGGAGATCGCGAGCAGTACGTC.

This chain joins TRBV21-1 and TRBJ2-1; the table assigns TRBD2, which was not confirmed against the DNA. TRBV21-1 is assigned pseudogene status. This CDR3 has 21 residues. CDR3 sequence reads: CASSKGGTPEVGLAGDNEQFF. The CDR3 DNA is TGTGCCAGCAGCAAAGGCGGAACCCCCGAGGTGGGACTAGCGGGTGACAATGAGCAGTTCTTC.

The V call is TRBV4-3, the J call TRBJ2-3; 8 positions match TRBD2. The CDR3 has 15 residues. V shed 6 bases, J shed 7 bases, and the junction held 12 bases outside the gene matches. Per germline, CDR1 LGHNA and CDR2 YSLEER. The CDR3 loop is CASSPRGGPTNTQYF. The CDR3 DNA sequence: TGCGCCAGCAGTCCCCGGGGGGGTCCAACTAATACGCAGTATTTT.

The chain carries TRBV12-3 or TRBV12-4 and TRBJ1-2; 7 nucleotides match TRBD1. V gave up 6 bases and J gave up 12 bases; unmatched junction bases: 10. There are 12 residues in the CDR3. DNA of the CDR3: TGTGCCAGCAGCTCCTCGCCCAGGGGGAACACCTTC. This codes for CASSSSPRGNTF.

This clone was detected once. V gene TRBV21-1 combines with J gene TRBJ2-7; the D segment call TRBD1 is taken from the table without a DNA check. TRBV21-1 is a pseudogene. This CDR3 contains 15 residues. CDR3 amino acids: CASSFLDRGSHEQYV. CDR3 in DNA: TGTGCCAGCAGCTTTCTCGACAGGGGCTCCCACGAGCAGTACGTC.

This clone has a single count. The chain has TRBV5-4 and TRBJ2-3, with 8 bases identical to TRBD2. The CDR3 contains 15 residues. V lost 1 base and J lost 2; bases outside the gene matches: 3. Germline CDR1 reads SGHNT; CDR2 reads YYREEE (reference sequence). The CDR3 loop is CASSLKRGITDTQYF. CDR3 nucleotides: TGTGCCAGCAGCTTGAAGCGGGGGATCACAGATACGCAGTATTTT.

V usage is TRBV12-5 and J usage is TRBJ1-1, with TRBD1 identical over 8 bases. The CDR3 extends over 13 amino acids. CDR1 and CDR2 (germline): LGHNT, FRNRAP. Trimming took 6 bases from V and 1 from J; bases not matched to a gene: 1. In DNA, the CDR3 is TGTGCTAGTGGGGGGACAGGGAACACTGAAGCTTTCTTT. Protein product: CASGGTGNTEAFF.

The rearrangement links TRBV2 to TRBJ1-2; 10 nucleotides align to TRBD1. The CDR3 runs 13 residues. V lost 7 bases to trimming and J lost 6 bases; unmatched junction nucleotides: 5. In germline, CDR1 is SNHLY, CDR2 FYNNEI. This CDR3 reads CASKGDRGDGYTF. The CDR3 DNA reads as TGTGCCAGCAAGGGGGACAGGGGCGATGGCTACACCTTC.

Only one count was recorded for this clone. The CDR3 loop is CASSKRGGTGNYEQYF. In nucleotides, the CDR3 is TGTGCCAGCAGCAAGCGAGGTGGGACAGGGAACTACGAGCAGTACTTC. V and J are TRBV7-2 and TRBJ2-7, with 9 bases identical to TRBD1. The CDR3 length is 16 residues. V was pared by 5 bases and J by 3 bases, with 11 bases of the junction left unmatched. The germline V gene has CDR1 SGHTA and CDR2 FQGNSA.

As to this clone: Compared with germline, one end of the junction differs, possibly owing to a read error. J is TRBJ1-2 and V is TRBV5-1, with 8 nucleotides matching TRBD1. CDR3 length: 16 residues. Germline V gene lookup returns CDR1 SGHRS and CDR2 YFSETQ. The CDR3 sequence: CASSPTQGTGTGGYTF. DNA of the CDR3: TGTGCCAGCAGCCCTACACAGGGTACCGGGACAGGCGGCTACACCTTC. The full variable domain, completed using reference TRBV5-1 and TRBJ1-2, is KAGVTQTPRYLIKTRGQQVTLSCSPISGHRSVSWYQQTPGQGLQFLFEYFSETQRNKGNFPGRFSGRQFSNSRSEMNVSTLELGDSALYLCASSPTQGTGTGGYTFGSGTRLTVV.

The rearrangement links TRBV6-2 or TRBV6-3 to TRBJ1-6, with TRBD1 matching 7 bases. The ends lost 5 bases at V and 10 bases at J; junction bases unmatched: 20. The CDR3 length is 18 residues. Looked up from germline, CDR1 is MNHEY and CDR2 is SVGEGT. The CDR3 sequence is CASSRRMTGTEPLSPLHF. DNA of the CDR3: TGTGCCAGCAGTCGCCGTATGACCGGGACAGAACCACTATCACCCCTCCACTTT.

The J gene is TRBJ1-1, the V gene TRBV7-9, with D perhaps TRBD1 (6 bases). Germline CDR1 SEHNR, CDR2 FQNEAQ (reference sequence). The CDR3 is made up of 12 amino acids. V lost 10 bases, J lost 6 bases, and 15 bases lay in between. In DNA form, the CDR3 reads TGTGCCACCGCTCTTCAGGGGCCTGAAGCTTTCTTT. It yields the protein CATALQGPEAFF.

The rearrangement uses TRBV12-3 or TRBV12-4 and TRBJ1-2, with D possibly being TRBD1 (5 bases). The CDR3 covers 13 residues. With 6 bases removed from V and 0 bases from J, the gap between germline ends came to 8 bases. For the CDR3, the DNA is TGTGCCAGCAGATCGACAGCTAACTATGGCTACACCTTC. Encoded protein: CASRSTANYGYTF.

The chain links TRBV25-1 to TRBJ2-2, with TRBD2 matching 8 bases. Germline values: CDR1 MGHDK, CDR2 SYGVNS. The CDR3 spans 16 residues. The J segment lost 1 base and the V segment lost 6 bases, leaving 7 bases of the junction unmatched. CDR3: CASRAELAVNTGELFF. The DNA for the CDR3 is TGTGCCAGCAGGGCAGAACTAGCGGTGAACACCGGGGAGCTGTTTTTT. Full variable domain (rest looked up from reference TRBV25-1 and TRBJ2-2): EADIYQTPRYLVIGTGKKITLECSQTMGHDKMYWYQQDPGMELHLIHYSYGVNSTEKGDLSSESTVSRIRTEHFPLTLESARPSHTSQYLCASRAELAVNTGELFFGEGSRLTVL.

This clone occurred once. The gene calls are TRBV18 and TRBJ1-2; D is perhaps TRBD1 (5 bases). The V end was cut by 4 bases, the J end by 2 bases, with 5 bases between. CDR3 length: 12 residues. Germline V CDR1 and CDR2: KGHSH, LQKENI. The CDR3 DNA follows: TGTGCCAGCTCACAGGGGAACTATGGCTACACCTTC. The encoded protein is CASSQGNYGYTF.

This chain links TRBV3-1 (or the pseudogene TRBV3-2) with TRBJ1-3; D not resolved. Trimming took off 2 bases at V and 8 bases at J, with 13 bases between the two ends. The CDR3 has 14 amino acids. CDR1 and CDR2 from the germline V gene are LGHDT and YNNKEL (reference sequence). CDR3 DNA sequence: TGTGCCAGCAGCCAACCCCATGCGGGTTACACCATATATTTT. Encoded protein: CASSQPHAGYTIYF.

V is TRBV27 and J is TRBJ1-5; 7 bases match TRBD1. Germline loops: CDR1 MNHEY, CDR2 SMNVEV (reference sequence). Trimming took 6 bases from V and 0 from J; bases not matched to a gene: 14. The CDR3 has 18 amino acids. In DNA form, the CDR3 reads TGTGCCAGCAGCCTGACAGGGAGTGGGGGGATTAGCAATCAGCCCCAGCATTTT. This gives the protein CASSLTGSGGISNQPQHF.

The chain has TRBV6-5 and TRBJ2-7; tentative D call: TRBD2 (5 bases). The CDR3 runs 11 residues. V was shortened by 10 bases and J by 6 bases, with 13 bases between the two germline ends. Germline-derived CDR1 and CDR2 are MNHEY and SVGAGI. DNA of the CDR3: TGTGCCACTTCCCGGGGTCGCGAGCAGTACTTC. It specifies CATSRGREQYF.